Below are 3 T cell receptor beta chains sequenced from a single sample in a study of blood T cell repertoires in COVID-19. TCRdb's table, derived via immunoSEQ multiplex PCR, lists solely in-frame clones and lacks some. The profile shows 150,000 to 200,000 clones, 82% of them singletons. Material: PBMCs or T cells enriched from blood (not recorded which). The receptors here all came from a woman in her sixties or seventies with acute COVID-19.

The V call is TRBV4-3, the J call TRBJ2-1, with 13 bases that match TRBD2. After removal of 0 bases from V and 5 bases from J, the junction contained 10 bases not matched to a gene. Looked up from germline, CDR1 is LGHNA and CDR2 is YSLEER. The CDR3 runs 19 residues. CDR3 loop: CASSQERATSGGANNEQFF. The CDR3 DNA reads TGCGCCAGCAGCCAAGAAAGGGCTACTAGCGGGGGGGCCAACAATGAGCAGTTCTTC.

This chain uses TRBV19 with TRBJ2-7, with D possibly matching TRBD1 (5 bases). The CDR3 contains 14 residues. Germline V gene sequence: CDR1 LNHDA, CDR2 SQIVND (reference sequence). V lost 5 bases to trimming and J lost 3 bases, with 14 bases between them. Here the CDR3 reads CASSPGHPNYEQYV. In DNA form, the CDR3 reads TGTGCCAGTAGTCCAGGACACCCCAACTACGAGCAGTACGTC.

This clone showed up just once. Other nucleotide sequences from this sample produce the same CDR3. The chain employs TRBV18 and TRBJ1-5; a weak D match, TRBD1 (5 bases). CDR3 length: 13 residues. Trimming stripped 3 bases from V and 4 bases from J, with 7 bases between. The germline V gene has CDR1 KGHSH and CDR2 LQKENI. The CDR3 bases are TGTGCCAGCTCACCTCGACAGAATCAGCCCCAGCATTTT. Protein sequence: CASSPRQNQPQHF.